These 12 T cell receptor beta chains came from one sample sequenced in a study of GPR56 and killer-like receptors on CD4 memory cells (dated by TCRdb to 2018 to 2020). Sequencer: Illumina HiSeq 2500. TCRdb reprocessed the raw reads; every CDR3 protein sequence is a single record, and DNA is not supplied. In this sample's table one finds 950 or so distinct CDR3 sequences. Less than 20% of the sample belongs to the ten largest clones. Five KLR/GPR56-defined CD4+ populations were enriched by fluorescence-activated cell sorting before TCRbeta sequencing. The sample was memory CD4+ T cells from blood. These receptors all stem from a human donor in good health.

This clonotype is labeled medium-sized based on frequency. The chain links TRBV5-4 to TRBJ2-5; TCRdb's D gene call, TRBD1, goes unchecked for lack of DNA. The CDR3 runs to 18 residues. Germline V CDR1 and CDR2: SGHNT, YYREEE (reference sequence). The CDR3 region is CASSGGMGARVKQETQYF.

This chain links TRBV18 with TRBJ1-2. CDR3 size: 14 residues. The germline V gene has CDR1 KGHSH and CDR2 LQKENI. The CDR3 spells CASSPGARNYGYTF.

The rearrangement uses TRBV6-6 and TRBJ2-3. CDR1 is MNHNY, CDR2 SVGAGI, per germline (reference sequence). This CDR3 spans 12 amino acids. The CDR3 region is CASSYSRDTQYF.

This clonotype registers large by frequency. This sequence joins TRBV5-4 and TRBJ1-2; TCRdb lists TRBD1, though no DNA is available to test this call. CDR1 SGHNT and CDR2 YYREEE come from the germline V gene (reference sequence). This CDR3 is 11 amino acids long. The CDR3 region is CASSYRGGYTF. Drawing the rest from reference TRBV5-4 and TRBJ1-2, the complete variable domain is ETGVTQSPTHLIKTRGQQVTLRCSSQSGHNTVSWYQQALGQGPQFIFQYYREEENGRGNFPPRFSGLQFPNYSSELNVNALELDDSALYLCASSYRGGYTFGSGTRLTVV.

The chain links TRBV2 to TRBJ2-3; TCRdb names TRBD1, which stays unverified in the absence of DNA. This CDR3 is built from 15 residues. The V gene's germline CDR1 is SNHLY and CDR2 FYNNEI. This chain's CDR3 is CASRETGGPTDTQYF.

This chain links TRBV20-1 with TRBJ2-5; absent DNA, TCRdb's TRBD2 call cannot be checked. This CDR3 has 11 residues. The germline V gene has CDR1 DFQATT and CDR2 SNEGSKA (reference sequence). The CDR3: CSARLAVTQYF.

The chain employs TRBV6-5 and TRBJ2-6; checking the TCRdb D call of TRBD2 is not possible without DNA. CDR1 is MNHEY and CDR2 is SVGAGI in the germline V gene. This CDR3 has 15 amino acids. The CDR3 protein is CASSYSRRGANVLTF.

This clonotype registers medium-sized (0.01 to 0.1%) by frequency. This CDR3 is CASSVTGGHQPQHF. This sequence joins TRBV18 and TRBJ1-5. Per the germline V gene, CDR1 is KGHSH and CDR2 is LQKENI. The CDR3 is made up of 14 amino acids.

This clonotype is labeled large based on frequency. The chain couples TRBV19 to TRBJ2-2. The CDR3 has 16 amino acids. Germline V CDR1 and CDR2: LNHDA, SQIVND (reference sequence). CDR3 loop: CASSISPTLNTGELFF.

The chain joins TRBV20-1 to TRBJ2-7; TCRdb selects TRBD1, and the lack of DNA leaves this call unchecked. Germline loops: CDR1 DFQATT, CDR2 SNEGSKA (reference sequence). The CDR3 covers 13 residues. This chain's CDR3 is CSINGQVAYEQYF.

Measured by frequency, this clonotype is large. The chain recombines TRBV7-9 with TRBJ1-2; TCRdb gives TRBD1 as the D gene, but with no DNA this cannot be confirmed. This CDR3 is built from 14 residues. Germline CDR1 reads SEHNR; CDR2 reads FQNEAQ (reference sequence). CDR3 loop: CASSLETAPGGYTF.

This clonotype is identified as medium-sized from frequency. This chain links TRBV5-4 with TRBJ1-2; TCRdb indicates TRBD1, and absent DNA this call remains unverified. CDR1 and CDR2 (germline): SGHNT, YYREEE (reference sequence). CDR3 length: 15 residues. The CDR3 loop is CASSLQGGSLYGYTF.